This T cell receptor beta chain was obtained from a study of blood T cell repertoires in COVID-19. Study-wide context: Sites across the United States, Italy and Spain contributed samples from acute and convalescent COVID-19.

The data were produced by immunoSEQ multiplex PCR, yet TCRdb's version contains in-frame clones alone and is incomplete. Of about 140,000 clones in the sample, 88% were seen once. V shed 0 bases and J 7 bases; nucleotides not matched to a gene: 1. This CDR3 is built from 14 residues. In germline, CDR1 is LGHDT, CDR2 YNNKEL (reference sequence). The chain uses TRBV3-1 (or the pseudogene TRBV3-2) and TRBJ1-1; TRBD1 matches at 11 bases. The TCR originated in a man over 45 with active or convalescent COVID-19. Sequenced input: peripheral blood. This chain's CDR3 is CASSQEDRGLEAFF. The CDR3 bases are TGTGCCAGCAGCCAAGAGGACAGGGGGCTTGAAGCTTTCTTT.